These T cell receptor beta chains were read from a single sample in a study of regulatory T cells in long-lasting Graves disease. TCRdb reprocessed the multiplex PCR reads with MiXCR, giving one entry per CDR3 protein. The sample consists of 400,000 to 500,000 distinct CDR3 sequences, around 23% of them appearing once. Sequencing was performed on peripheral blood mononuclear cells (PBMCs), taken when the disease was refractory, from a patient treated with antithyroid drugs. The receptors derive from a female donor with Graves disease. The CDR3 runs from the conserved cysteine through the conserved F or W. The D gene is left open where the match is weak. Expanded clones are given a class, and other clones once, few, many or no size at all.

.,many,TRBV11-2,TRBJ1-1,TGTGCCAGCACCCTCGCGGGGATGAACACTGAAGCTTTCTTT,CASTLAGMNTEAFF
.,many,TRBV29-1,TRBJ2-2,TGCAGCGTTGATGGGGTAAAGGGGACCGGGGAGCTGTTTTTT,CSVDGVKGTGELFF
.,few,TRBV10-2,TRBJ2-2,TGCGCCAGCAGTCCCTCCTTAGAGACGAACACCGGGGAGCTGTTTTTT,CASSPSLETNTGELFF
.,.,TRBV4-1,TRBJ2-1,TGCGCCAGCAGTTACGCGGGGGCTGAGCAGTTCTTC,CASSYAGAEQFF
TRBD1,.,TRBV29-1,TRBJ1-4,TGCAGCGGAACAGGGGAGGATAGTGAAAAACTGTTTTTT,CSGTGEDSEKLFF
.,few,TRBV11-1,TRBJ2-5,TGCGCCAGCAGCGTAGCCCGGGAGACCCAGTACTTC,CASSVARETQYF
TRBD1,few,TRBV5-1,TRBJ2-4,TGCGCCAGCAGCTTGGGGGAAGGGGGCCAGTACTTC,CASSLGEGGQYF
.,.,TRBV19,TRBJ1-2,TGTGCCAGTAGTATAGATTCGTCCTATGGCTACACCTTC,CASSIDSSYGYTF
.,many,TRBV6-1,TRBJ1-2,TGTGCCAGCAGTGAAGCGGTTAACTATGGCTACACCTTC,CASSEAVNYGYTF
.,.,TRBV19,TRBJ2-2,TGTGCCAGCCGGGTTTCAACGAACACCGGGGAGCTGTTTTTT,CASRVSTNTGELFF
TRBD1,many,TRBV20-1,TRBJ1-5,TGCAGTGCTAGAGATACTTTGGACAGGGGCATTCCCCAGCATTTT,CSARDTLDRGIPQHF
TRBD1,once,TRBV28,TRBJ2-2,TGTGCCATCCCCGACAGGGCGAGCACCGGGGAGCTGTTTTTT,CAIPDRASTGELFF
TRBD2,many,TRBV28,TRBJ2-7,TGTGCCAGCAGTTTCACACTAGCGGGACACCACGAGCAGTACTTC,CASSFTLAGHHEQYF
.,.,TRBV7-3,TRBJ2-5,TGTGCCAGCAGCACCGGGGGTCAAGGGACCCAGTACTTC,CASSTGGQGTQYF
.,few,TRBV5-1,TRBJ2-7,TGCGCCAGCAGCTTGGGGGCTTACAAGCAGTACTTC,CASSLGAYKQYF
.,.,TRBV29-1,TRBJ2-1,TGCAGCGTTTGTCAGGACACCTACAATGAGCAGTTCTTC,CSVCQDTYNEQFF
.,few,TRBV15,TRBJ2-7,TGTGCCACCAGCACCGTCGACGCCATGGGGGACGAGCAGTACTTC,CATSTVDAMGDEQYF
TRBD1,.,TRBV7-8,TRBJ1-2,TGTGCCAGCAGCTCCGGGACAGGGGCCGACTATGGCTACACCTTC,CASSSGTGADYGYTF
TRBD2,.,TRBV5-1,TRBJ2-7,TGCGCCAGCAGCCCTCTGCCTAGCGGGAGTGTCACCTACGAGCAGTACTTC,CASSPLPSGSVTYEQYF
TRBD2,.,TRBV20-1,TRBJ2-7,TGCAGTGGAAAAGCGGGAGGTCTGGAGCAGTACTTC,CSGKAGGLEQYF
TRBD2,few,TRBV9,TRBJ2-7,TGTGCCAGCAGCGTAGGGTCGGGACTAGCTACCTACGAGCAGTACTTC,CASSVGSGLATYEQYF
.,.,TRBV6-5,TRBJ2-2,TGTGCCAGCAGTTTCCAGGGGGGAACCGGGGAGCTGTTTTTT,CASSFQGGTGELFF
.,many,TRBV3-1,TRBJ2-7,TGTGCCAGCAGCCCTACTATGGGGAATTACGAGCAGTACTTC,CASSPTMGNYEQYF
.,many,TRBV20-1,TRBJ2-7,TGCAGTGCTAACTCCTACGAGCAGTACTTC,CSANSYEQYF
.,many,TRBV28,TRBJ1-1,TGTGCCAGCAGCGTCACAGGGGAAGCTTTCTTT,CASSVTGEAFF
.,.,TRBV30,TRBJ1-3,TGTGCCTGGAGTAGGAGTTTCGGGTCTGGAAACACCATATATTTT,CAWSRSFGSGNTIYF
.,few,TRBV29-1,TRBJ2-2,TGCAGCGTTCTGCAGCCGAACACCGGGGAGCTGTTTTTT,CSVLQPNTGELFF
.,many,TRBV6-1,TRBJ2-5,TGTGCCAGCAGTAAAGTGCAACAAGAGACCCAGTACTTC,CASSKVQQETQYF
.,many,TRBV28,TRBJ2-2,TGTGCCAGCAGTGCTTGGACGGGAACGACGAAGCGACCCAACACCGGGGAGCTGTTTTTT,CASSAWTGTTKRPNTGELFF
.,few,TRBV3-1,TRBJ1-5,TGTGCCAGCAGCCAAGGGGGGGGAGGCAATCAGCCCCAGCATTTT,CASSQGGGGNQPQHF